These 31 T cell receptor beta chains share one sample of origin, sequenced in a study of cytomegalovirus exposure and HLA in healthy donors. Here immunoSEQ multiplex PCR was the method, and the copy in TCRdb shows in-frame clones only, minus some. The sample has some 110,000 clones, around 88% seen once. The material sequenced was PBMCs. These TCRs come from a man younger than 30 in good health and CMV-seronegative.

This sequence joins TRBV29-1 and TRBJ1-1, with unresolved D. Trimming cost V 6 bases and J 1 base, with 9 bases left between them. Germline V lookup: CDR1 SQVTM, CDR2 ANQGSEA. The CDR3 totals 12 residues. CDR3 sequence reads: CSVLLWNTEAFF. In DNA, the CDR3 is TGCAGCGTACTGTTGTGGAACACTGAAGCTTTCTTT. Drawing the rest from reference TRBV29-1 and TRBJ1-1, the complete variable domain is SAVISQKPSRDICQRGTSLTIQCQVDSQVTMMFWYRQQPGQSLTLIATANQGSEATYESGFVIDKFPISRPNLTFSTLTVSNMSPEDSSIYLCSVLLWNTEAFFGQGTRLTVV.

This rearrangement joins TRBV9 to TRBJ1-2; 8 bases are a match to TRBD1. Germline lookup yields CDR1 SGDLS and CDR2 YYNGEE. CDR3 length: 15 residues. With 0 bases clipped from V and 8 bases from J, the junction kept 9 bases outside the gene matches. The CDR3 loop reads CASSVGTGGFRGYTF. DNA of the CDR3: TGTGCCAGCAGCGTAGGCACAGGGGGTTTTCGCGGCTACACCTTC. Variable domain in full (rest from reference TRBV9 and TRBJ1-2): DSGVTQTPKHLITATGQRVTLRCSPRSGDLSVYWYQQSLDQGLQFLIQYYNGEERAKGNILERFSAQQFPDLHSELNLSSLELGDSALYFCASSVGTGGFRGYTFGSGTRLTVV.

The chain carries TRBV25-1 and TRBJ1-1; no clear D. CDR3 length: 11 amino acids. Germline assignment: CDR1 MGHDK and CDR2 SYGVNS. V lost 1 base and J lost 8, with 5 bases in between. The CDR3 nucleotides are TGTGCCAGCAGTGAATCTCAGGAAGCTTTCTTT. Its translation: CASSESQEAFF.

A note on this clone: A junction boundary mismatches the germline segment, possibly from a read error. The CDR3 coding sequence is TGTGCCAGCAGTTCTTCTCCGGGACAGGGGGCTTCGTCGTCGTTAGCCTTC. It specifies CASSSSPGQGASSSLAF. The chain is built from TRBV5-4 and TRBJ2-7; 12 bases align to TRBD1. The CDR3 runs 17 residues. Germline loops: CDR1 SGHNT, CDR2 YYREEE (reference sequence).

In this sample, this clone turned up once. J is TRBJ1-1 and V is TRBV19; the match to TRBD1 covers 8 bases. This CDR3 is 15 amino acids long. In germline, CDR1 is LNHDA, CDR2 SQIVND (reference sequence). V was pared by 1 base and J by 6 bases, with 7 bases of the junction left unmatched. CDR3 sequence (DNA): TGTGCCAGTAGTATAGTAAGGACAGGGAAGGCTGAAGCTTTCTTT. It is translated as CASSIVRTGKAEAFF.

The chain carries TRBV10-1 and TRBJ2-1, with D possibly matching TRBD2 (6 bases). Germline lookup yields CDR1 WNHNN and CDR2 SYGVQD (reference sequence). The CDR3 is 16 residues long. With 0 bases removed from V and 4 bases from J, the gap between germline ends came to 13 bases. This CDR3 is CASSESAGNVYNEQFF. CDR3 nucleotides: TGCGCCAGCAGTGAGTCAGCGGGCAACGTTTACAATGAGCAGTTCTTC.

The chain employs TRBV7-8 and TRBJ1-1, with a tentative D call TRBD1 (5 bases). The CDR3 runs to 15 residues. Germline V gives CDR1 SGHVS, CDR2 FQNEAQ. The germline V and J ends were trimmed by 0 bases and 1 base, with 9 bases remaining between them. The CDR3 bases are TGTGCCAGCAGCTTAGCGGGGGGAGGGAACACTGAAGCTTTCTTT. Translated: CASSLAGGGNTEAFF.

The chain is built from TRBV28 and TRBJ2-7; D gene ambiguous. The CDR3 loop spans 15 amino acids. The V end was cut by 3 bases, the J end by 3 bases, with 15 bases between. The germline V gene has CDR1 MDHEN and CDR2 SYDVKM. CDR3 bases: TGTGCCAGCAGTTTCCCCAACGCAGGCCTCTACGAGCAGTACTTC. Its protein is CASSFPNAGLYEQYF.

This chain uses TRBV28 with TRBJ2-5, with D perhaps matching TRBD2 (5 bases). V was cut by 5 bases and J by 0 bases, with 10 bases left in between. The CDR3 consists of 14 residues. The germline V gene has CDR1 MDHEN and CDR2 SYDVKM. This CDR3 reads CASSKRENQETQYF. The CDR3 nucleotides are TGTGCCAGCAGTAAACGGGAAAACCAAGAGACCCAGTACTTC.

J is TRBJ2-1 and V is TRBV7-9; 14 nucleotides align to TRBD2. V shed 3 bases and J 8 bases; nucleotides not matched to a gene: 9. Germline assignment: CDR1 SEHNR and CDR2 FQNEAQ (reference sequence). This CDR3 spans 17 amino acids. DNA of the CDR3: TGTGCCAGCAGCTTGCCGACTAGCGGGGGGGCCAGCGATGAGCAGTTCTTC. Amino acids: CASSLPTSGGASDEQFF. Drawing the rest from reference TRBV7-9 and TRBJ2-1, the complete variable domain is DTGVSQNPRHKITKRGQNVTFRCDPISEHNRLYWYRQTLGQGPEFLTYFQNEAQLEKSRLLSDRFSAERPKGSFSTLEIQRTEQGDSAMYLCASSLPTSGGASDEQFFGPGTRLTVL.

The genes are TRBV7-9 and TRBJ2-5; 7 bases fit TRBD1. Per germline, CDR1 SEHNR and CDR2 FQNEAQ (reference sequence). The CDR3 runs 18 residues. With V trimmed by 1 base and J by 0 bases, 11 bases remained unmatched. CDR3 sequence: CASSLEFRLDRDQETQYF. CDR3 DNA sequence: TGTGCCAGCAGCTTAGAATTTCGCCTTGACAGGGACCAAGAGACCCAGTACTTC.

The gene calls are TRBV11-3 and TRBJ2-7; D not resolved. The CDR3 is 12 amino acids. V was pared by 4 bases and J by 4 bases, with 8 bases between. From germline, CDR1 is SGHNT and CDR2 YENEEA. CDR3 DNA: TGTGCCAGCAGCTCTCGACAATACGAGCAGTACTTC. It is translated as CASSSRQYEQYF. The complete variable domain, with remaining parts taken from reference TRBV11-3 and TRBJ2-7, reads EAGVVQSPRYKIIEKKQPVAFWCNPISGHNTLYWYLQNLGQGPELLIRYENEEAVDDSQLPKDRFSAERLKGVDSTLKIQPAELGDSAVYLCASSSRQYEQYFGPGTRLTVT.

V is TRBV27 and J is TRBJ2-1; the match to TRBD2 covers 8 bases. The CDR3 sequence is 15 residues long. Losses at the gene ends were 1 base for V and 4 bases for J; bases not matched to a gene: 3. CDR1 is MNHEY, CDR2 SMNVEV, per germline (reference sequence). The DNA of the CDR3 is TGTGCCAGCAGTTTATTTAGCGGGACTTACAATGAGCAGTTCTTC. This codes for CASSLFSGTYNEQFF.

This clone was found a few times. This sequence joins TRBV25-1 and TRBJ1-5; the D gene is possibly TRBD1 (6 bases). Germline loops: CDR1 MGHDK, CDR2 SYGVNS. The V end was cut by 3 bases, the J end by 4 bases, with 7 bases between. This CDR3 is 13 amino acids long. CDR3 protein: CASSDQGNQPQHF. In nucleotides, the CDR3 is TGTGCCAGCAGTGATCAGGGGAATCAGCCCCAGCATTTT.

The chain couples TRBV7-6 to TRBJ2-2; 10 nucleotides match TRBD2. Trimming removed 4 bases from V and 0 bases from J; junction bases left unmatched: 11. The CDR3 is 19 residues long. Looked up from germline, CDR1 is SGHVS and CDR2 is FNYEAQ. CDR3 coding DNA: TGTGCCAGCAGCTACCCTAGGGAGCGGGAGGGCCCGAACACCGGGGAGCTGTTTTTT. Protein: CASSYPREREGPNTGELFF.

The DNA of the CDR3 is TGCGCCAGCAGCCAAGGACTAGCGGGAGGCAACAATGAGCAGTTCTTC. Translated: CASSQGLAGGNNEQFF. This chain uses TRBV4-1 with TRBJ2-1, with 13 bases lining up with TRBD2. Germline CDR1 MGHRA, CDR2 YSYEKL. The ends lost 1 base at V and 5 bases at J; junction bases unmatched: 2. The CDR3 runs 16 residues.

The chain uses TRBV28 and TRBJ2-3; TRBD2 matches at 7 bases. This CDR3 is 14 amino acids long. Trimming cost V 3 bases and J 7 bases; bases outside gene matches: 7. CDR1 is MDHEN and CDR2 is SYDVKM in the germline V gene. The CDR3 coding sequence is TGTGCCAGCAGTTTTACGACTAGCTTGAATACGCAGTATTTT. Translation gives CASSFTTSLNTQYF.

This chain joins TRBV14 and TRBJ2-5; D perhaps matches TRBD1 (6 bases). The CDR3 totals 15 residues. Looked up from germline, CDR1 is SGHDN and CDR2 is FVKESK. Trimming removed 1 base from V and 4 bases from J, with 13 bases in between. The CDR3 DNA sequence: TGTGCCAGCAGCCAAGGGACAGTACGGGGAGAGACCCAGTACTTC. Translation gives CASSQGTVRGETQYF. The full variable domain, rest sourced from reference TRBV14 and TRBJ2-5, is EAGVTQFPSHSVIEKGQTVTLRCDPISGHDNLYWYRRVMGKEIKFLLHFVKESKQDESGMPNNRFLAERTGGTYSTLKVQPAELEDSGVYFCASSQGTVRGETQYFGPGTRLLVL.

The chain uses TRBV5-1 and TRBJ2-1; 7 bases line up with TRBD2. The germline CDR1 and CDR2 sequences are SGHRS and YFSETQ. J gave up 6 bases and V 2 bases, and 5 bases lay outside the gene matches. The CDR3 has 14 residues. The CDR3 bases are TGCGCCAGCAGCTTAAGGGAGGGCCCCAATGAGCAGTTCTTC. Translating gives CASSLREGPNEQFF. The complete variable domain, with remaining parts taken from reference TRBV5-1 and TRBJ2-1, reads KAGVTQTPRYLIKTRGQQVTLSCSPISGHRSVSWYQQTPGQGLQFLFEYFSETQRNKGNFPGRFSGRQFSNSRSEMNVSTLELGDSALYLCASSLREGPNEQFFGPGTRLTVL.

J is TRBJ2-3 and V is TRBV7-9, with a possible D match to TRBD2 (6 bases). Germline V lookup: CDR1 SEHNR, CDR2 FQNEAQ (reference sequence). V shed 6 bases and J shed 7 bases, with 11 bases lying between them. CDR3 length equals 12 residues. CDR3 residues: CASRVDYYTQYF. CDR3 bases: TGTGCCAGCAGGGTGGACTATTATACGCAGTATTTT.

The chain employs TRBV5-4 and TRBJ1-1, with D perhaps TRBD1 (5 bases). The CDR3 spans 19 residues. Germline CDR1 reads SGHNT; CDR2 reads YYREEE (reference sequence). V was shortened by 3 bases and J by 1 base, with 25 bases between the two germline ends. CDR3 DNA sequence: TGTGCCAGCAGCTCCTCATGGAACCCGGTTTGGGGGGGGAACACTGAAGCTTTCTTT. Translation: CASSSSWNPVWGGNTEAFF.

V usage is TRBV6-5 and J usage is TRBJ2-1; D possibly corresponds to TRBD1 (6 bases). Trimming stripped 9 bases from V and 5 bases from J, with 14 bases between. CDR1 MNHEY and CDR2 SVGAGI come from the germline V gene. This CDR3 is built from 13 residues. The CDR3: CARKQGPNNEQFF. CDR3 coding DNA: TGTGCCAGAAAACAGGGTCCCAACAATGAGCAGTTCTTC.

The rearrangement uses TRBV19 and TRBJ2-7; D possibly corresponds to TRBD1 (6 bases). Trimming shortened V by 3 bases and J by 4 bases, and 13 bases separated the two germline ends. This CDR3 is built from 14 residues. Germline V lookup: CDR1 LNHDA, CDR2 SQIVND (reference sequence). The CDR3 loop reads CASSMVGTQYEQYF. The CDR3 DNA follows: TGTGCCAGTAGTATGGTTGGGACACAATACGAGCAGTACTTC.

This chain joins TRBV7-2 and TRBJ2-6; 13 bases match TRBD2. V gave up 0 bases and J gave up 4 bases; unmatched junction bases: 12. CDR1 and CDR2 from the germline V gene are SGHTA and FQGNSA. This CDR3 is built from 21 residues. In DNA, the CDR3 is TGTGCCAGCAGCTTAGCGTTTCTAACTAGCGGGGGGGCCACGGGGGCCAACGTCCTGACTTTC. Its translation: CASSLAFLTSGGATGANVLTF.

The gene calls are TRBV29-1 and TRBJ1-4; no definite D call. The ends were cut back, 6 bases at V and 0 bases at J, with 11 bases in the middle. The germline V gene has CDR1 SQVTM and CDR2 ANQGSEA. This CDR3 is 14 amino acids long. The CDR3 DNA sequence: TGCAGCGTCGGCTTCGGGACAACTAATGAAAAACTGTTTTTT. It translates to CSVGFGTTNEKLFF.

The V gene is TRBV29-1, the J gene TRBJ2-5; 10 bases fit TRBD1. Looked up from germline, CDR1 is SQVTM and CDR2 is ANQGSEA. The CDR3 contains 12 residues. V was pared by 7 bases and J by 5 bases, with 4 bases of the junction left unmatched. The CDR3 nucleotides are TGCAGCGCGCGGACAGGGGGGGAGACCCAGTACTTC. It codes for CSARTGGETQYF.

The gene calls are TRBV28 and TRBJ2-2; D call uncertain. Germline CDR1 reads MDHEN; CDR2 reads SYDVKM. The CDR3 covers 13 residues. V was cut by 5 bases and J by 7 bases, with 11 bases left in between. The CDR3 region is CASSPSRIGELFF. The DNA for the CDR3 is TGTGCCAGCAGTCCCTCTAGAATCGGGGAGCTGTTTTTT.

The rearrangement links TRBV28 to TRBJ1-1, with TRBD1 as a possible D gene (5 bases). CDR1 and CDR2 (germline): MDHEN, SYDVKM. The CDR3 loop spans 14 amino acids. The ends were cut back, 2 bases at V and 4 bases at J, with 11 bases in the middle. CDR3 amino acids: CASSLQGLGTEAFF. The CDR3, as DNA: TGTGCCAGCAGTTTACAGGGTCTTGGCACTGAAGCTTTCTTT.

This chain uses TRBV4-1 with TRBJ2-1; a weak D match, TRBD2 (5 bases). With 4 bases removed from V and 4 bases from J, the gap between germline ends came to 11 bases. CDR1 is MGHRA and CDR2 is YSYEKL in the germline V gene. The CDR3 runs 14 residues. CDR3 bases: TGCGCCAGCAGCCCCGGCGGGCAATACAATGAGCAGTTCTTC. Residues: CASSPGGQYNEQFF.

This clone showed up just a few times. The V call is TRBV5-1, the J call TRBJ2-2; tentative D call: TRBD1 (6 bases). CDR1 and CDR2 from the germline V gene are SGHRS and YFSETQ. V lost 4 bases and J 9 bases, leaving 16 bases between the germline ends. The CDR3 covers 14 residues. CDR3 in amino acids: CASSPRTVSRELFF. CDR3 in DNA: TGCGCCAGCAGCCCCCGGACAGTCTCCAGGGAGCTGTTTTTT.

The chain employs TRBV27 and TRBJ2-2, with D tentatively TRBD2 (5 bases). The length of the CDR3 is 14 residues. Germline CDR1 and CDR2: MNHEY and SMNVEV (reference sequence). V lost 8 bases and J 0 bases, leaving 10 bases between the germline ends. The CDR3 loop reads CASRPGTNTGELFF. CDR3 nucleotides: TGTGCCAGCCGACCGGGAACGAACACCGGGGAGCTGTTTTTT.